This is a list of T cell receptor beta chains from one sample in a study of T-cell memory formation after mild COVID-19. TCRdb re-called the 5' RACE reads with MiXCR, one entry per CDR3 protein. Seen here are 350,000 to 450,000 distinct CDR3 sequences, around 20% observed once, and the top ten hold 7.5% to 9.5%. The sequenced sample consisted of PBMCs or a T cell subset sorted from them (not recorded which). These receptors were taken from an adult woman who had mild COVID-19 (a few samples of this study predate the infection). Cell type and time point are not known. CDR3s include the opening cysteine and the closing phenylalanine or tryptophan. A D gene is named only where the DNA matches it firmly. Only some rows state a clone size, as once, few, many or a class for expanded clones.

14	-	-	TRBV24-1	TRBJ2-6	TGTGCCATTCAGGGGGGCGCTGGGGCCAACGTCCTGACTTTC	CAIQGGAGANVLTF
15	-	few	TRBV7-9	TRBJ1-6	TGTGCCAGCAGCTTGAGAGGAAAGAACGATTCACCCCTCCACTTT	CASSLRGKNDSPLHF
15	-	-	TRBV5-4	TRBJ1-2	TGTGCCAGCCCAGGGGCAGGCAAAGGAGGGGATGGCTACACCTTC	CASPGAGKGGDGYTF
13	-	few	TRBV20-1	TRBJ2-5	TGCAGTGCTAGTTTTAACAGCCAAGAGACCCAGTACTTC	CSASFNSQETQYF
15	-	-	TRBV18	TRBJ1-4	TGTGCCAGCTCACCGCTGCATGCAACTAATGAAAAACTGTTTTTT	CASSPLHATNEKLFF
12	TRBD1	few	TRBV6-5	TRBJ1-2	TGTGCCAGCACCGCAGGGGGATATGGCTACACCTTC	CASTAGGYGYTF
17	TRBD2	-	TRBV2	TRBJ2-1	TGTGCCAGCAGGGAACTTCCCGGGACTAGCGGATACAATGAGCAGTTCTTC	CASRELPGTSGYNEQFF
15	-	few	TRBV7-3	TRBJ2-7	TGTGCCAGCAGCTCGGCCTCAGCCTCAGTTTACGAGCAGTACTTC	CASSSASASVYEQYF
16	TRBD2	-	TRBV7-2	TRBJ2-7	TGTGCCAGCAGCCGGACAATAGCGGGAAGCTCCTACGAGCAGTACTTC	CASSRTIAGSSYEQYF
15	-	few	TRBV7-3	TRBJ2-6	TGTGCCAGCAGCGGATTCGGCTCTGGGGCCAACGTCCTGACTTTC	CASSGFGSGANVLTF
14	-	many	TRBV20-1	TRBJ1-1	TGCAGTGCTTATACCGGGACGGTGAACACTGAAGCTTTCTTT	CSAYTGTVNTEAFF
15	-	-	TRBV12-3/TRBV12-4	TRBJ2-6	TGTGCCAGCAGTTCGGGGACCTCTGGGGCCAACGTCCTGACTTTC	CASSSGTSGANVLTF
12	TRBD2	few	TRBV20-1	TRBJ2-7	TGCAGTGCTAGAGCTGGGAGCGGGGGGCAGTACTTC	CSARAGSGGQYF
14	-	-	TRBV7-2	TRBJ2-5	TGTGCCAGCAGCTTAGCTGGAATCGGGGAGACCCAGTACTTC	CASSLAGIGETQYF
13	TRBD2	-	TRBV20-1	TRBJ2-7	TGCAGTGCTAGAGGTCCTAGCGGGGGGAAGCAGTACTTC	CSARGPSGGKQYF
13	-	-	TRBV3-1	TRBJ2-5	TGTGCCAGCAGACTGGGGGCCCAAGAGACCCAGTACTTC	CASRLGAQETQYF
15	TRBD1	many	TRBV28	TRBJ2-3	TGTGCCAGCAGTCCCCCGGGACAGGGAGGAGATACGCAGTATTTT	CASSPPGQGGDTQYF
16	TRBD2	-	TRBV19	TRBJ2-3	TGTGCCAGTAACCCGGGACTAGCGGGAGCAGCAGATACGCAGTATTTT	CASNPGLAGAADTQYF
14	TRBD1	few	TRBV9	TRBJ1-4	TGTGCCAGCAGCGTCGGACAGGGAGGTGAAAAACTGTTTTTT	CASSVGQGGEKLFF
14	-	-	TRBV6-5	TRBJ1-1	TGTGCCAGCAGTTACAGGAACATGAACACTGAAGCTTTCTTT	CASSYRNMNTEAFF
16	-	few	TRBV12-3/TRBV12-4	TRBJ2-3	TGTGCCAGCAGTTCTAATGAGGGGGAAGGCACAGATACGCAGTATTTT	CASSSNEGEGTDTQYF
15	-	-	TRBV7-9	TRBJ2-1	TGTGCCAGCAGCCCCCCTGAGAGCTCCTACAATGAGCAGTTCTTC	CASSPPESSYNEQFF